This entry features one TCR beta chain sequence. The antigen is unknown. The data were taken from a study of naive and memory T cell subsets. V lost 9 bases and J lost 10, with 17 bases in between. Germline CDR1 and CDR2: SGHRS and YFSETQ. CDR3 size: 13 residues. Study-wide results and limits: Possibly reflecting memory cells re-expressing CD45RA, a few larger clonotypes occurred in naive repertoires, especially CD8.

Both TRBC1 and TRBC2 were covered by a beta constant-region primer of two equimolar oligonucleotides. Four rounds of PCR amplified the ligated cDNA using nested alpha and beta constant-region primers plus SP2. MiXCR, run by TCRdb on the UMI-ligation and nested PCR reads, gives a single entry per CDR3 protein. Of 150,000 or so distinct CDR3 sequences in the sample, 22% were seen once. The source is a human donor in good health. The chain has TRBV5-1 and TRBJ1-6; a possible D gene is TRBD1 (5 bases). Sequences were obtained from naive CD4+ T cells from blood. The CDR3 reads CATRGDEASPLHF. CDR3 sequence (DNA): TGCGCCACCCGGGGGGACGAGGCCTCACCCCTCCACTTT.